Listed here are 23 T cell receptor beta chains from one sample, sequenced in a study of CD8 T cells in ankylosing spondylitis. Overall study results and limits: A motif in TCR beta, a set of under ten highly homologous variants, appeared characteristic of ankylosing spondylitis blood.

The antigens these receptors bind are not known. TCRdb ran MiXCR on the 5' RACE reads and lists one entry per CDR3 protein. Of approximately 540,000 distinct CDR3 sequences in the sample, more than 9.5% are singletons; the top ten hold around 6.8%. Sequencing used blood, either unsorted or a sorted T cell fraction (not recorded which). The source of these receptors is a male donor with ankylosing spondylitis.

This clonotype was detected only a few times. A read error is likely, as this CDR3 ends without the conserved phenylalanine or tryptophan. The chain employs TRBV20-1 and TRBJ2-2, with 9 bases matching TRBD1. The CDR3 is made up of 16 amino acids. V lost 1 base and J lost 5; bases outside the gene matches: 8. Germline V gives CDR1 DFQATT, CDR2 SNEGSKA (reference sequence). The CDR3 spells CSARVKGQGLTGELFL. CDR3 in DNA: TGCAGTGCTAGAGTAAAGGGACAGGGACTAACCGGGGAGCTGTTTCTT.

This clonotype was counted only a few times. The J gene is TRBJ2-3, the V gene TRBV15; tentative D call: TRBD2 (7 bases). V shed 2 bases and J shed 0 bases, with 12 bases lying between them. CDR3 size: 16 residues. Germline lookup yields CDR1 LNHNV and CDR2 YYDKDF (reference sequence). The CDR3 sequence is CATSRRGGGSTDTQYF. The CDR3 DNA sequence: TGTGCCACCAGCAGAAGAGGGGGGGGTAGCACAGATACGCAGTATTTT.

The rearrangement uses TRBV19 and TRBJ1-1; no reliable D call. Germline CDR1 LNHDA, CDR2 SQIVND (reference sequence). With 3 bases removed from V and 1 base from J, the gap between germline ends came to 6 bases. The CDR3 has 13 residues. The CDR3 DNA follows: TGTGCCAGTAGTATTTTCCGGAACACTGAAGCTTTCTTT. It yields the protein CASSIFRNTEAFF.

The chain joins TRBV20-1 to TRBJ1-5; 8 bases are a match to TRBD1. CDR3 length equals 15 residues. V lost 0 bases and J lost 3; bases outside the gene matches: 4. The germline CDR1 and CDR2 sequences are DFQATT and SNEGSKA (reference sequence). CDR3 loop: CSAREPGQDNQPQHF. In DNA form, the CDR3 reads TGCAGTGCTAGAGAACCGGGACAGGACAATCAGCCCCAGCATTTT.

This clonotype was seen repeatedly, ten times or more. The CDR3 DNA follows: TGCAGCGTTGTACCGAATGACGCGAACGGCGATGAGCAGTTCTTC. Its translation is CSVVPNDANGDEQFF. The rearrangement links TRBV29-1 to TRBJ2-1; D gene uncertain. Germline V gene sequence: CDR1 SQVTM, CDR2 ANQGSEA. This CDR3 has 15 residues. Trimming removed 4 bases at V and 8 bases at J, with 21 bases between.

The chain joins TRBV5-1 to TRBJ2-1, with D unresolved. This CDR3 contains 14 residues. Trimming removed 1 base from V and 6 bases from J, with 11 bases in between. Germline CDR1 SGHRS, CDR2 YFSETQ. The CDR3 sequence: CASSLNMNPNEQFF. The CDR3 DNA follows: TGCGCCAGCAGCTTGAATATGAACCCCAATGAGCAGTTCTTC.

The chain employs TRBV15 and TRBJ2-1; the match to TRBD2 covers 8 bases. V trimming: 1 base; J trimming: 4 bases; junction bases outside the gene matches: 6. This CDR3 comprises 16 residues. Germline CDR1 is LNHNV and CDR2 is YYDKDF (reference sequence). In DNA, the CDR3 is TGTGCCACCAGCAGAGGGGTTAGCGGGATTTACAATGAGCAGTTCTTC. Its translation is CATSRGVSGIYNEQFF. The complete variable domain, with remaining parts taken from reference TRBV15 and TRBJ2-1, reads DAMVIQNPRYQVTQFGKPVTLSCSQTLNHNVMYWYQQKSSQAPKLLFHYYDKDFNNEADTPDNFQSRRPNTSFCFLDIRSPGLGDTAMYLCATSRGVSGIYNEQFFGPGTRLTVL.

The chain carries TRBV3-1 and TRBJ2-3; a possible D gene is TRBD1 (5 bases). V was trimmed by 0 bases and J by 4 bases, leaving 17 bases between them. The CDR3 is 17 amino acids. Germline loops: CDR1 LGHDT, CDR2 YNNKEL (reference sequence). CDR3 amino acids: CASSQDGDSDWADTQYF. The CDR3 nucleotides are TGTGCCAGCAGCCAAGACGGTGACAGTGATTGGGCAGATACGCAGTATTTT.

The rearrangement joins TRBV5-5 to TRBJ2-1; D gene uncertain. Trimming removed 1 base at V and 7 bases at J, with 15 bases between. The CDR3 is made up of 15 amino acids. The germline V gene encodes CDR1 SGHKS and CDR2 YYEKEE (reference sequence). The CDR3 sequence: CASSLPRPGYNEQFF. CDR3 bases: TGTGCCAGCAGCTTGCCCCGGCCAGGTTATAATGAGCAGTTCTTC. The variable domain in full, completed from reference TRBV5-5 and TRBJ2-1, reads DAGVTQSPTHLIKTRGQQVTLRCSPISGHKSVSWYQQVLGQGPQFIFQYYEKEERGRGNFPDRFSARQFPNYSSELNVNALLLGDSALYLCASSLPRPGYNEQFFGPGTRLTVL.

This clonotype has just a few counts. This rearrangement joins TRBV11-2 to TRBJ1-4, with TRBD1 as a possible D gene (5 bases). Germline CDR1 is SGHAT and CDR2 is FQNNGV. Trimming cost V 5 bases and J 3 bases, with 16 bases left between them. This CDR3 is built from 16 residues. The CDR3 reads CASSLGRGGSNEKLFF. CDR3 nucleotides: TGTGCCAGCAGCCTCGGACGGGGCGGGTCTAATGAAAAACTGTTTTTT.

This sequence joins TRBV11-2 and TRBJ2-7; 8 bases match TRBD2. The CDR3 loop spans 15 amino acids. Per the germline V gene, CDR1 is SGHAT and CDR2 is FQNNGV. V lost 0 bases, J lost 5 bases, and 6 bases stayed unmatched. CDR3 amino acids: CASSLDSGSLHEQYF. CDR3 in DNA: TGTGCCAGCAGCTTAGACAGCGGGAGTCTCCACGAGCAGTACTTC.

The V and J genes are TRBV2 and TRBJ1-2; the match to TRBD1 covers 8 bases. The V segment lost 8 bases and the J segment 8 bases; nucleotides outside the gene matches: 7. This CDR3 spans 12 amino acids. Germline V CDR1 and CDR2: SNHLY, FYNNEI. Here the CDR3 reads CASLDRGSGYTF. The CDR3 DNA follows: TGTGCCAGCCTAGACAGGGGTTCGGGCTACACCTTC.

This clonotype was observed a few times. The rearrangement uses TRBV11-2 and TRBJ2-5, with D possibly TRBD2 on 6 matching bases. The CDR3 has 12 residues. The germline V gene encodes CDR1 SGHAT and CDR2 FQNNGV. Trimming removed 7 bases from V and 9 bases from J, with 15 bases in between. CDR3 nucleotides: TGTGCCAGCACGGAGGGCGGTGGGGCCCAGTACTTC. This gives the protein CASTEGGGAQYF.

This clonotype was seen only a few times. The chain is built from TRBV18 and TRBJ2-1; D perhaps matches TRBD2 (6 bases). Trimming shortened V by 2 bases and J by 6 bases, and 14 bases separated the two germline ends. Germline CDR1 reads KGHSH; CDR2 reads LQKENI. The CDR3 sequence is 15 residues long. CDR3 nucleotide sequence: TGTGCCAGCTCACCAGAAGCGGGTGCTAGCAATGAGCAGTTCTTC. Amino acid sequence: CASSPEAGASNEQFF. The full variable domain, in which reference TRBV18 and TRBJ2-1 provide the parts outside the CDR3, is NAGVMQNPRHLVRRRGQEARLRCSPMKGHSHVYWYRQLPEEGLKFMVYLQKENIIDESGMPKERFSAEFPKEGPSILRIQQVVRGDSAAYFCASSPEAGASNEQFFGPGTRLTVL.

A remark on this clonotype: The germline gene is not matched at one end of the junction; a read error may be the cause. This chain joins TRBV5-1 and TRBJ2-5; D is possibly TRBD1 (6 bases). Germline lookup yields CDR1 SGHRS and CDR2 YFSETQ. The CDR3 runs to 16 residues. The CDR3 here is CVSSLGSAGDGETQYF. The CDR3 coding sequence is TGCGTCAGCAGCTTGGGATCGGCAGGGGACGGAGAGACCCAGTACTTC.

This clonotype was counted at least ten times. The V call is TRBV20-1, the J call TRBJ1-1, with D unclear. CDR1 and CDR2 from the germline V gene are DFQATT and SNEGSKA (reference sequence). The ends were cut back, 0 bases at V and 7 bases at J, with 18 bases in the middle. This CDR3 region has 15 residues. CDR3: CSARDRPAYLGEAFF. The CDR3 bases are TGCAGTGCTAGAGATCGGCCCGCCTACTTGGGTGAAGCTTTCTTT.

This clonotype has only one observation. The gene calls are TRBV20-1 and TRBJ2-5; D gene uncertain. V lost 6 bases, J lost 7 bases, and 9 bases lay in between. The CDR3 has 10 amino acids. Germline CDR1 is DFQATT and CDR2 is SNEGSKA (reference sequence). The CDR3 loop is CSAPLVTQYF. In DNA form, the CDR3 reads TGCAGTGCGCCTTTGGTGACCCAGTACTTC.

The chain uses TRBV2 and TRBJ2-5, with TRBD2 identical over 11 bases. Germline V gene lookup returns CDR1 SNHLY and CDR2 FYNNEI. The ends lost 4 bases at V and 3 bases at J; junction bases unmatched: 4. The CDR3 totals 15 residues. CDR3 region: CASSVGGLAEETQYF. The CDR3 bases are TGTGCCAGCAGTGTAGGGGGACTAGCGGAAGAGACCCAGTACTTC.

This clonotype was seen once. The chain uses TRBV27 and TRBJ2-3; 7 bases align to TRBD1. V gave up 8 bases and J gave up 2 bases; unmatched junction bases: 10. The CDR3 sequence is 15 residues long. CDR1 MNHEY and CDR2 SMNVEV come from the germline V gene (reference sequence). CDR3 in DNA: TGTGCCAGCTCCGGAAGGGGGCTCCCCACAGATACGCAGTATTTT. Translation: CASSGRGLPTDTQYF.

In its sample, this clonotype was seen a few times. V and J are TRBV27 and TRBJ2-1; D might be TRBD1 or TRBD2, each matching 5 bases. Germline values: CDR1 MNHEY, CDR2 SMNVEV (reference sequence). This CDR3 has 14 residues. V gave up 8 bases and J gave up 6 bases, with 17 bases separating them. This CDR3 is CASDYEGGGNEQFF. Here the CDR3 DNA reads TGTGCCAGCGATTACGAAGGTGGGGGCAATGAGCAGTTCTTC.

Only a few counts were recorded for this clonotype. The chain employs TRBV6-1 and TRBJ2-1; TRBD2 aligns across 7 bases. CDR3 length: 16 amino acids. CDR1 is MNHNS, CDR2 SASEGT, per germline. The V and J ends lost 6 bases and 6 bases, in that order; junction bases with no gene match: 14. CDR3 bases: TGTGCCAGCAGCTCCCCTTGGCGGGAGATCGGCAATGAGCAGTTCTTC. Its protein is CASSSPWREIGNEQFF.

This clonotype occurred a few times. The V gene is TRBV3-1, the J gene TRBJ2-4, with D perhaps assigned TRBD1 or TRBD2 (5 bases each). Trimming cost V 1 base and J 4 bases, with 17 bases left between them. Germline V gives CDR1 LGHDT, CDR2 YNNKEL (reference sequence). CDR3 length: 17 residues. The CDR3 here is CASSQGLRGGVKNIQYF. Here the CDR3 DNA reads TGTGCCAGCAGCCAAGGGCTGAGGGGTGGGGTAAAAAACATTCAGTACTTC.

This clonotype was detected only a few times. The chain recombines TRBV5-1 with TRBJ2-3; TRBD2 matches at 11 bases. From germline, CDR1 is SGHRS and CDR2 YFSETQ. After removal of 5 bases from V and 1 base from J, the junction contained 3 bases not matched to a gene. The CDR3 has 15 residues. The DNA for the CDR3 is TGCGCCAGCAGAGAGGGACTAGCGGGCACAGATACGCAGTATTTT. Amino acids: CASREGLAGTDTQYF.